The 26 T cell receptor beta chains in this list originate from one sample, sequenced in a study of CXCR3-negative and CXCR3-positive naive CD8 T cells. Findings and limits, study-wide: CXCR3-negative naive cells had less hydrophobic TRB CDR3s than did CXCR3-positive naive cells.

5' RACE with UMI labels generated the TRB cDNA libraries. No DNA is given; TCRdb re-called the 5' RACE reads and lists each CDR3 protein once. The table for this sample gives around 160,000 distinct CDR3 sequences. The antigens these receptors bind are not known. The source material was naive CXCR3+ CD8+ T cells from blood. Specified subset: CD45RO-CCR7+CD27+CD95- naive CD8+ T cells expressing CXCR3 (TNR3+). The receptors were gathered from a human donor in good health. Some clones in this sample may be carry-over from other donors' samples.

The J gene is TRBJ1-1, the V gene TRBV29-1; TCRdb's D gene call, TRBD1, goes unchecked for lack of DNA. The CDR3 sequence is 13 residues long. Looked up from germline, CDR1 is SQVTM and CDR2 is ANQGSEA. CDR3 in amino acids: CSVATATDTEAFF.

The chain carries TRBV12-3 or TRBV12-4 and TRBJ2-5; the TRBD1 assignment by TCRdb is unverifiable without DNA. This CDR3 is 13 amino acids long. CDR3 amino acids: CASSPTEQETQYF.

This chain uses TRBV7-9 with TRBJ2-1. Germline V lookup: CDR1 SEHNR, CDR2 FQNEAQ (reference sequence). The CDR3 totals 12 residues. The CDR3 reads CASSLAPDEQFF.

This chain uses TRBV5-1 with TRBJ2-1; checking the TCRdb D call of TRBD1 is not possible without DNA. There are 11 residues in the CDR3. In germline, CDR1 is SGHRS, CDR2 YFSETQ. This chain's CDR3 is CASKQGNEQFF.

This chain links TRBV6-5 with TRBJ2-2; TCRdb's D call of TRBD2 is untestable without DNA. CDR3 length: 20 amino acids. Looked up from germline, CDR1 is MNHEY and CDR2 is SVGAGI. CDR3: CASSRGGPKRQGKNTGELFF.

The CDR3 region is CASSLEGTQYF. The V call is TRBV5-1, the J call TRBJ2-7; TCRdb lists TRBD1, though no DNA is available to test this call. The CDR3 contains 11 residues. Looked up from germline, CDR1 is SGHRS and CDR2 is YFSETQ.

The chain is built from TRBV28 and TRBJ1-2; the D gene TCRdb calls, TRBD1, cannot be checked with no DNA. The CDR3 is 15 amino acids. Germline assignment: CDR1 MDHEN and CDR2 SYDVKM. CDR3 sequence reads: CASSLGMGGNYGYTF.

The J gene is TRBJ2-1, the V gene TRBV11-2; TCRdb indicates TRBD2, and absent DNA this call remains unverified. This CDR3 is built from 16 residues. Per the germline V gene, CDR1 is SGHAT and CDR2 is FQNNGV. The CDR3 protein is CASSLVSASEYNEQFF.

V and J are TRBV19 and TRBJ1-1. Germline loops: CDR1 LNHDA, CDR2 SQIVND (reference sequence). The CDR3 runs 12 residues. CDR3 amino acids: CASSMGTPEAFF.

The V and J genes are TRBV29-1 and TRBJ1-2; TCRdb calls TRBD1, which cannot be checked without DNA. The germline V gene has CDR1 SQVTM and CDR2 ANQGSEA. The CDR3 is 13 residues long. The chain's CDR3 is CSVTGTSQYGYTF. The full variable domain, its missing parts supplied by reference TRBV29-1 and TRBJ1-2, is SAVISQKPSRDICQRGTSLTIQCQVDSQVTMMFWYRQQPGQSLTLIATANQGSEATYESGFVIDKFPISRPNLTFSTLTVSNMSPEDSSIYLCSVTGTSQYGYTFGSGTRLTVV.

The chain combines TRBV29-1 with TRBJ1-2; TCRdb indicates TRBD1, and absent DNA this call remains unverified. Germline CDR1 reads SQVTM; CDR2 reads ANQGSEA. The CDR3 loop spans 14 amino acids. The CDR3 sequence is CSVEEPQGNYGYTF.

The rearrangement links TRBV5-1 to TRBJ2-7; TCRdb picks TRBD2, but there is no DNA to check that call. Germline CDR1 reads SGHRS; CDR2 reads YFSETQ. This CDR3 is built from 14 residues. The CDR3 region is CASSWTGGAYEQYF.

The J gene is TRBJ2-5, the V gene TRBV11-3; TCRdb's D call, TRBD1, is unchecked because there is no DNA. Germline lookup yields CDR1 SGHNT and CDR2 YENEEA. The CDR3 is 16 amino acids. The chain's CDR3 is CASSGRMKGGQETQYF.

The genes are TRBV7-9 and TRBJ2-2; TCRdb outputs TRBD1, but without DNA this stays unchecked. This CDR3 has 17 amino acids. Germline values: CDR1 SEHNR, CDR2 FQNEAQ (reference sequence). The CDR3 loop is CASSFENRASGTGELFF.

The chain links TRBV6-2 or TRBV6-3 to TRBJ2-7; TCRdb's D call of TRBD1 is untestable without DNA. CDR3 length: 14 residues. In germline, CDR1 is MNHEY, CDR2 SVGEGT. The CDR3: CASSPTWGTYEQYF.

This CDR3 is CASSLTGKNEQYF. V usage is TRBV28 and J usage is TRBJ2-7; TCRdb names TRBD1, which stays unverified in the absence of DNA. Germline lookup yields CDR1 MDHEN and CDR2 SYDVKM. This CDR3 is 13 amino acids long.

This chain uses TRBV6-6 with TRBJ2-1; the D call of TRBD2 rests on TCRdb alone, since no DNA is present to check it. CDR3 length: 16 residues. Germline loops: CDR1 MNHNY, CDR2 SVGAGI (reference sequence). Here the CDR3 reads CASSFVAGGGHNEQFF.

The chain's CDR3 is CSFTPGRTDTQYF. The J gene is TRBJ2-3, the V gene TRBV29-1; TCRdb reports TRBD1, a call that lacks DNA to check it against. The CDR3 has 13 residues. Per the germline V gene, CDR1 is SQVTM and CDR2 is ANQGSEA.

V usage is TRBV6-5 and J usage is TRBJ2-7. From germline, CDR1 is MNHEY and CDR2 SVGAGI. The CDR3 runs to 15 residues. CDR3 loop: CASSYSTAYPYEQYF.

This chain joins TRBV6-2 or TRBV6-3 and TRBJ2-5. The germline V gene has CDR1 MNHEY and CDR2 SVGEGT. This CDR3 has 11 amino acids. The CDR3 region is CASSPQETQYF.

The J gene is TRBJ1-1, the V gene TRBV19; absent DNA, TCRdb's TRBD1 call cannot be checked. Germline V gene lookup returns CDR1 LNHDA and CDR2 SQIVND (reference sequence). The CDR3 runs 15 residues. CDR3 loop: CASSIQGGSDTEAFF.

This CDR3 reads CASSQKRGYYNEQFF. V gene TRBV6-5 combines with J gene TRBJ2-1; TCRdb names TRBD2, which stays unverified in the absence of DNA. Germline CDR1 reads MNHEY; CDR2 reads SVGAGI. This CDR3 has 15 residues.

The chain has TRBV7-3 and TRBJ2-3; no DNA is available, so the TRBD2 call from TCRdb remains unchecked. The CDR3 extends over 14 amino acids. Germline values: CDR1 SGHTA, CDR2 FQGTGA. Here the CDR3 reads CASSGGLFTDTQYF.

The chain recombines TRBV29-1 with TRBJ1-1; the TRBD1 assignment by TCRdb is unverifiable without DNA. The CDR3 has 12 amino acids. Germline CDR1 and CDR2: SQVTM and ANQGSEA. CDR3 region: CSASGGNTEAFF.

This chain's CDR3 is CASSLARGANQPQHF. J is TRBJ1-5 and V is TRBV7-9; TCRdb names TRBD1, which stays unverified in the absence of DNA. Germline V CDR1 and CDR2: SEHNR, FQNEAQ (reference sequence). The CDR3 has 15 residues.

V gene TRBV4-2 combines with J gene TRBJ1-1; the TCRdb call, TRBD1, lacks DNA for checking. This CDR3 has 15 amino acids. Germline CDR1 LGHNA, CDR2 YNFKEQ. CDR3 region: CASSQPTDRGTEAFF.